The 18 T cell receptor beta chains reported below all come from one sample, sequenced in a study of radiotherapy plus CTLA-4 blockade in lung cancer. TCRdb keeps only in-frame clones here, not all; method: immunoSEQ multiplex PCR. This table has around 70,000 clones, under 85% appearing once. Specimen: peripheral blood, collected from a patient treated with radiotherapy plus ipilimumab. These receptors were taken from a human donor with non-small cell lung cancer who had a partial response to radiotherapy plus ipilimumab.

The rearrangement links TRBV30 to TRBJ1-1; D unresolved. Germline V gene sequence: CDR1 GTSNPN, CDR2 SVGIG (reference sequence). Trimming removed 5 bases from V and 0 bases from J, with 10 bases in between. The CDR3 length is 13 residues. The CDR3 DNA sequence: TGTGCCTGGGGAGGTATGTTGAACACTGAAGCTTTCTTT. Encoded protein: CAWGGMLNTEAFF.

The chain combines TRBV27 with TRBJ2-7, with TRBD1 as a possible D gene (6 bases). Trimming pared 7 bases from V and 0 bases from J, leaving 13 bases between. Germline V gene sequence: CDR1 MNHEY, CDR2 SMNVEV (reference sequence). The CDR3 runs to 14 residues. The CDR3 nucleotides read TGTGCCAGCACAAGGACAGCGTCCTCCTACGAGCAGTACTTC. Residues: CASTRTASSYEQYF.

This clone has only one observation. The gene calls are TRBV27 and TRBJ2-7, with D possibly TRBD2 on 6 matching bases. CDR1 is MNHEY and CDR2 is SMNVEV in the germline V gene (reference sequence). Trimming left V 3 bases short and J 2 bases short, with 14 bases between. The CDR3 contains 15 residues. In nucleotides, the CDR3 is TGTGCCAGCAGTTTTATGGGGGGACCGACCTACGAGCAGTACTTC. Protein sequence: CASSFMGGPTYEQYF.

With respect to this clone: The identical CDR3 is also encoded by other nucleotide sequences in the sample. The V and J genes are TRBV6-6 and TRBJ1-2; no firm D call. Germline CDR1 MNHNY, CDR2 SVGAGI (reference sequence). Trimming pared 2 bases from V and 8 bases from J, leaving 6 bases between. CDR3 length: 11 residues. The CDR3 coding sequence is TGTGCCAGCAGTTACGAGGGAGGCTACACCTTC. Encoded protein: CASSYEGGYTF.

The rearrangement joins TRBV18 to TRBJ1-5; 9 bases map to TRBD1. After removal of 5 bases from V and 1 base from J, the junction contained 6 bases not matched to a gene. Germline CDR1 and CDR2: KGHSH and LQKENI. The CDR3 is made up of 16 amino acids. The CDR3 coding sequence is TGTGCCAGCTCAACCGGACAGGGGCCAAGCAATCAGCCCCAGCATTTT. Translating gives CASSTGQGPSNQPQHF. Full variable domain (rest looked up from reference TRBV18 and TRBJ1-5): NAGVMQNPRHLVRRRGQEARLRCSPMKGHSHVYWYRQLPEEGLKFMVYLQKENIIDESGMPKERFSAEFPKEGPSILRIQQVVRGDSAAYFCASSTGQGPSNQPQHFGDGTRLSIL.

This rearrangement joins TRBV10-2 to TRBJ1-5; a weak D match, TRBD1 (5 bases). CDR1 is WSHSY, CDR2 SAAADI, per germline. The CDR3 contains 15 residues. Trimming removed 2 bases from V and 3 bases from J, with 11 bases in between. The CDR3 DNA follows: TGCGCCAGCAGTGAGCCAGGGTATGTCAATCAGCCCCAGCATTTT. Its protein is CASSEPGYVNQPQHF.

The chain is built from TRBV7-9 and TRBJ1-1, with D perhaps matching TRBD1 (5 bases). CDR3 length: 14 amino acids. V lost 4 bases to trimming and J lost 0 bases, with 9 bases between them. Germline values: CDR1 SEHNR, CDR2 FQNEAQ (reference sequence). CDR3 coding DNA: TGTGCCAGCAGCTCGGACACCATGAACACTGAAGCTTTCTTT. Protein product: CASSSDTMNTEAFF.

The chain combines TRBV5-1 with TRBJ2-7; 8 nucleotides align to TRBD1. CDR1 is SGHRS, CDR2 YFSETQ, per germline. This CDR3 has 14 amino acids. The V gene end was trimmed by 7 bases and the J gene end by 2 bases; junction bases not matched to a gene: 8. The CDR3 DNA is TGCGCCAGCCGTAAGACAGGGGATACCTACGAGCAGTACTTC. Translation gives CASRKTGDTYEQYF. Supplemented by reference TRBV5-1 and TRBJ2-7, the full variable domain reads KAGVTQTPRYLIKTRGQQVTLSCSPISGHRSVSWYQQTPGQGLQFLFEYFSETQRNKGNFPGRFSGRQFSNSRSEMNVSTLELGDSALYLCASRKTGDTYEQYFGPGTRLTVT.

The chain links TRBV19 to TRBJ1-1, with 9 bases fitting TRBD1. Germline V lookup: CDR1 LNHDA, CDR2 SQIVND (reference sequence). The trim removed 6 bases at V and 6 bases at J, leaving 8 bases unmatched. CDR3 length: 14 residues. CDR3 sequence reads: CASRGQGTMAEAFF. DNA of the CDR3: TGTGCCAGTAGGGGACAGGGTACGATGGCTGAAGCTTTCTTT.

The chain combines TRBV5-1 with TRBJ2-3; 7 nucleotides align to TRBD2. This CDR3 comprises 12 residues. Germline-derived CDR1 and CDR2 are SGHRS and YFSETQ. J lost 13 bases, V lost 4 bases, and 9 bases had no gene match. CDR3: CASSLGLPPEYF. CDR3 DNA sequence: TGCGCCAGCAGCCTGGGACTACCTCCCGAGTATTTT.

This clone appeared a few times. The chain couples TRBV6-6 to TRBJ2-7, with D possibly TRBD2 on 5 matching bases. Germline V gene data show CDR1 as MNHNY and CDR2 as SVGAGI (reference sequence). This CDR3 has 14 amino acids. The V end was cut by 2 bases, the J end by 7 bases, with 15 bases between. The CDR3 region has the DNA TGTGCCAGCAGTTACGGGAGCGCCGTTAGGGAGCAGTACTTC. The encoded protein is CASSYGSAVREQYF.

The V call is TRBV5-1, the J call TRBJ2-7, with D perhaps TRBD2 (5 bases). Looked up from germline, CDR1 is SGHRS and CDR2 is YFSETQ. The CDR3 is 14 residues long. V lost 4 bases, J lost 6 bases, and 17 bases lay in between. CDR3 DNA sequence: TGCGCCAGCAGCAGTGGGGAGCCGGGGATCGAGCAGTACTTC. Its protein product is CASSSGEPGIEQYF.

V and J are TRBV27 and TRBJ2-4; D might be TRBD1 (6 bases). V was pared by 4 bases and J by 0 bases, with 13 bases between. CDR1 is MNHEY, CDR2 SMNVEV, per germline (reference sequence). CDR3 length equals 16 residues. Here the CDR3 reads CASSSYGQLAKNIQYF. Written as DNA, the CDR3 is TGTGCCAGCAGTTCTTACGGACAGTTAGCCAAAAACATTCAGTACTTC.

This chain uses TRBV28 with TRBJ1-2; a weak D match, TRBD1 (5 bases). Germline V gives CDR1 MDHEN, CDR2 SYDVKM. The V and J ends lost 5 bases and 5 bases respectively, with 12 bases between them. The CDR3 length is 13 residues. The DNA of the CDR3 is TGTGCCAGCAGTCAGACAGCTCCGTATGGCTACACCTTC. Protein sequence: CASSQTAPYGYTF.

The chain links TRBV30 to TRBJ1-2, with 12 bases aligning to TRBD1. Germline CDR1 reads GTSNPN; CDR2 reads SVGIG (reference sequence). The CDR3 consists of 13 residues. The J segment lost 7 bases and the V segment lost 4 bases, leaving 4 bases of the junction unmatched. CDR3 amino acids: CAWIPGQGAGYTF. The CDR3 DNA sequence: TGTGCCTGGATTCCGGGACAGGGGGCTGGCTACACCTTC.

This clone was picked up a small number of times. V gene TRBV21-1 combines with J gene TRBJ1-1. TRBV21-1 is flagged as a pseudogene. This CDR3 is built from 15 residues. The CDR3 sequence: CASSKGKTENTEAFF. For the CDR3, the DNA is TGTGCCAGCAGCAAAGGGAAGACTGAAAACACTGAAGCTTTCTTT.

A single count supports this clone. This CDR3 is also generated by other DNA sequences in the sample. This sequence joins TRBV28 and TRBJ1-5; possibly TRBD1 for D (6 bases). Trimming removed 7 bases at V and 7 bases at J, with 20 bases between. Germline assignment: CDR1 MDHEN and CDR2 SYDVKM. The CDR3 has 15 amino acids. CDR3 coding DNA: TGTGCCAGCACCCGGGCAGGGGTTGGGCAACAGCCCCAGCATTTT. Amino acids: CASTRAGVGQQPQHF.

CDR3: CASTRGRRDGEAFF. In DNA, the CDR3 is TGTGCCAGTACTCGGGGACGGCGGGACGGTGAAGCTTTCTTT. The gene calls are TRBV19 and TRBJ1-1; D perhaps matches TRBD1 (5 bases). CDR1 and CDR2 from the germline V gene are LNHDA and SQIVND (reference sequence). The CDR3 sequence is 14 residues long. The ends were cut back, 7 bases at V and 7 bases at J, with 19 bases in the middle.